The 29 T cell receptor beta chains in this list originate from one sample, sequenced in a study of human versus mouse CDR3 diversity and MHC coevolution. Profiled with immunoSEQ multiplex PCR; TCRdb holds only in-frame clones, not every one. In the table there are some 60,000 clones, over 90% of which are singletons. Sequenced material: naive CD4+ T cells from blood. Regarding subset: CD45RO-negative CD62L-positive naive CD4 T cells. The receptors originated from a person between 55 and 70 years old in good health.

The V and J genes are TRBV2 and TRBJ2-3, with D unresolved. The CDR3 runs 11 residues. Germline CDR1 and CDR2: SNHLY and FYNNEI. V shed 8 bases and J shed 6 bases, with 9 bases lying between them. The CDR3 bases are TGTGCCAGCCATCCCGGTGATACGCAGTATTTT. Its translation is CASHPGDTQYF.

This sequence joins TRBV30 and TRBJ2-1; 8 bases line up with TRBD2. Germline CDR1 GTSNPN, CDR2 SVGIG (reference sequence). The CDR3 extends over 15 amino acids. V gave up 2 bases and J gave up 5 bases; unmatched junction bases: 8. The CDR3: CAWSRSSGVNNEQFF. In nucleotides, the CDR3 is TGTGCCTGGAGTAGGAGTAGCGGGGTAAACAATGAGCAGTTCTTC.

As DNA, the CDR3 is TGTGCCAGCAGTTTGCCTAGCGGGCGGACCTTGTACGAGCAGTACTTC. Its protein is CASSLPSGRTLYEQYF. V usage is TRBV28 and J usage is TRBJ2-7; the match to TRBD2 covers 8 bases. Per the germline V gene, CDR1 is MDHEN and CDR2 is SYDVKM. This CDR3 is 16 amino acids long. V gave up 3 bases and J gave up 4 bases; unmatched junction bases: 11.

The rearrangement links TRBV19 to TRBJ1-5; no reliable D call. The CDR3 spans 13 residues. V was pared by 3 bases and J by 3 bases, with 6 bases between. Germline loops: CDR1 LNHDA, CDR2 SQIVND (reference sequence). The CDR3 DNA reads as TGTGCCAGTAGTATTCCTCTCAATCAGCCCCAGCATTTT. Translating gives CASSIPLNQPQHF.

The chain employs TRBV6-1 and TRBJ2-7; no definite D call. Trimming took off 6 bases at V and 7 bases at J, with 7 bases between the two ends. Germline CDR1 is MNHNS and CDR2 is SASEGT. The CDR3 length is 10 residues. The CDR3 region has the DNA TGTGCCAGCAGATTATTAGAGCAGTACTTC. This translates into CASRLLEQYF.

The CDR3 DNA reads TGTGCCACCGAGACAGGGGGCTATGGCTACACCTTC. This sequence encodes CATETGGYGYTF. The gene calls are TRBV6-5 and TRBJ1-2; TRBD1 agrees at 9 bases. This CDR3 spans 12 amino acids. Germline CDR1 reads MNHEY; CDR2 reads SVGAGI. The trim removed 10 bases at V and 4 bases at J, leaving 4 bases unmatched.

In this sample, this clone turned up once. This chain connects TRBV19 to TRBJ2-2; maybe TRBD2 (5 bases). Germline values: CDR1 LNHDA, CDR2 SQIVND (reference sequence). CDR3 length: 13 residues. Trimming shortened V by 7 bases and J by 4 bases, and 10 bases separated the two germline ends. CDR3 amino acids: CASTIAGTGELFF. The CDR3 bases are TGTGCCAGTACCATCGCGGGCACCGGGGAGCTGTTTTTT.

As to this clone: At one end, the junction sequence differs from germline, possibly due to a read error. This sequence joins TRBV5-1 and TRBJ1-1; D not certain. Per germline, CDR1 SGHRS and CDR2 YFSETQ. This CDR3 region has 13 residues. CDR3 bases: TGCGCCTGCAGTTTGGGTGAGGGCACTGAAGCTTTCTTT. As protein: CACSLGEGTEAFF.

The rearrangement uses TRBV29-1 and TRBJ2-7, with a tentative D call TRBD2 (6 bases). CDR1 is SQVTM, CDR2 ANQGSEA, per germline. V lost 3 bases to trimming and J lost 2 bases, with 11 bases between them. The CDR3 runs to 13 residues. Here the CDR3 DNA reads TGCAGCGTTGAGGTCGGCGGGACCTACGAGCAGTACTTC. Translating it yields CSVEVGGTYEQYF.

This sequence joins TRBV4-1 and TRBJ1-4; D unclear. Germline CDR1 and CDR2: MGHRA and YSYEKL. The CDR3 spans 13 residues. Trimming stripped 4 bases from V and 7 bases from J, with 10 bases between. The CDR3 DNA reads TGCGCCAGCAGCCTCGGTTCTGGTGAAAAACTGTTTTTT. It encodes CASSLGSGEKLFF.

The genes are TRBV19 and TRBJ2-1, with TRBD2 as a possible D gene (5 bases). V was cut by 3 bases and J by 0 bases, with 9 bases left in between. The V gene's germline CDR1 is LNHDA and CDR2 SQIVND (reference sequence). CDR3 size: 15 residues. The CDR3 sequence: CASSISAGSYNEQFF. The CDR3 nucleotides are TGTGCCAGTAGTATTTCGGCGGGCTCCTACAATGAGCAGTTCTTC.

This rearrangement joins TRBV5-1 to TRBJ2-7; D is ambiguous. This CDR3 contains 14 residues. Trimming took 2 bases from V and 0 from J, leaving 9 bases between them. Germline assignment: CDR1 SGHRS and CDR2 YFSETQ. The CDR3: CASSLASGSYEQYF. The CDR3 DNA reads TGCGCCAGCAGCTTAGCTTCTGGCTCCTACGAGCAGTACTTC.

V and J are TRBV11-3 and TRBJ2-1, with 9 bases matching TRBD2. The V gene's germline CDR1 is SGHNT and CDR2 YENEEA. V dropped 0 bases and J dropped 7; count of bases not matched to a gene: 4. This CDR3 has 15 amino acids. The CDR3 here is CASSLEAGGRNEQFF. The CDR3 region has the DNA TGTGCCAGCAGCTTAGAAGCGGGAGGAAGGAATGAGCAGTTCTTC.

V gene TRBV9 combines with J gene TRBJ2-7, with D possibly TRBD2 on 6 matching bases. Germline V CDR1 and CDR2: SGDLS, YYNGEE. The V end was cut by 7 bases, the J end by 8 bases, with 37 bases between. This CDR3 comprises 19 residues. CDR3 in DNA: TGTGCCAGCCGTAAATTGTTCTGTCATTTGGCGGGAATGTGGAGTAAGCAGTACTTC. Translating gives CASRKLFCHLAGMWSKQYF.

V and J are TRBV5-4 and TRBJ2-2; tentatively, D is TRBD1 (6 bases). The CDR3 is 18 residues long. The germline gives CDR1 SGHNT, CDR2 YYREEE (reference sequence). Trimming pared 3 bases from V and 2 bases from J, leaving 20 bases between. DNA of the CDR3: TGTGCCAGCAGCTCGAACCCCGGGACACTACTTAACACCGGGGAGCTGTTTTTT. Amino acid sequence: CASSSNPGTLLNTGELFF.

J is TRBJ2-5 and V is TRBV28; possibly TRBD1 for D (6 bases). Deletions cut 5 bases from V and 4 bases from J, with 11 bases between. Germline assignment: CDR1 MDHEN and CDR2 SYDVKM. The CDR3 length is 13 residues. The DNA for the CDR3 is TGTGCCAGCAGTAGGGACACGGGAGAGACCCAGTACTTC. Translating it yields CASSRDTGETQYF.

The CDR3 protein is CASTMGGANQPQHF. CDR3 bases: TGTGCCAGTACCATGGGAGGGGCTAATCAGCCCCAGCATTTT. This rearrangement joins TRBV19 to TRBJ1-5; the D gene is possibly TRBD1 (5 bases). The germline V gene has CDR1 LNHDA and CDR2 SQIVND (reference sequence). Trimming removed 7 bases from V and 4 bases from J, with 14 bases in between. The CDR3 sequence is 14 residues long.

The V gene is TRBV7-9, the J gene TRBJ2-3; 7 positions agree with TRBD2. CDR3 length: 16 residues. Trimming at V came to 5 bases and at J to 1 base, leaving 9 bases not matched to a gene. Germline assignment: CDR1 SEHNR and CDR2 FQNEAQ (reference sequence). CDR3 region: CASSLGVLAGTDTQYF. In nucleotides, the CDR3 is TGTGCCAGCAGCCTGGGGGTCCTAGCGGGCACAGATACGCAGTATTTT.

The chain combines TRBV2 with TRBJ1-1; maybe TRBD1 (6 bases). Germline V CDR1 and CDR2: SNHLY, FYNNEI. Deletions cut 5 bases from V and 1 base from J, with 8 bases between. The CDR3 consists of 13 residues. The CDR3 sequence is CASSSRGNTEAFF. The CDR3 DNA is TGTGCCAGCAGTTCCAGGGGGAACACTGAAGCTTTCTTT.

CDR3 DNA sequence: TGTGCCAGCAGCCTGGGACTAGCGGGAGCGACAGATACGCAGTATTTT. It codes for CASSLGLAGATDTQYF. The chain carries TRBV11-3 and TRBJ2-3; 14 bases are shared with TRBD2. CDR1 is SGHNT, CDR2 YENEEA, per germline. J gave up 3 bases and V 5 bases, and 4 bases lay outside the gene matches. The CDR3 extends over 16 amino acids. Looking up the rest from reference TRBV11-3 and TRBJ2-3 gives the full variable domain: EAGVVQSPRYKIIEKKQPVAFWCNPISGHNTLYWYLQNLGQGPELLIRYENEEAVDDSQLPKDRFSAERLKGVDSTLKIQPAELGDSAVYLCASSLGLAGATDTQYFGPGTRLTVL.

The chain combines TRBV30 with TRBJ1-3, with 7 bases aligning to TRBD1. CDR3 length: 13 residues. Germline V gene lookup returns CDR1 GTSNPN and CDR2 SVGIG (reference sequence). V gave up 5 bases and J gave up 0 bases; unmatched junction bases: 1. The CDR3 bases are TGTGCCTGGGGGACAGACTCTGGAAACACCATATATTTT. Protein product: CAWGTDSGNTIYF.

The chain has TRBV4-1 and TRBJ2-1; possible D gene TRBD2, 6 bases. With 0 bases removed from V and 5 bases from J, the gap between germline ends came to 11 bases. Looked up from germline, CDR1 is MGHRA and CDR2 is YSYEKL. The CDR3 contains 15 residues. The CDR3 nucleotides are TGCGCCAGCAGCCAAGATCTCGGGAGTAACAATGAGCAGTTCTTC. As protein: CASSQDLGSNNEQFF.

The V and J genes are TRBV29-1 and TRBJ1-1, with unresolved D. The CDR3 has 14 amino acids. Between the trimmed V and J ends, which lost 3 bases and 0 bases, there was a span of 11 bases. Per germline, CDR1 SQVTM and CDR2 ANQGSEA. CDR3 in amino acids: CSVDRGPLNTEAFF. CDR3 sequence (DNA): TGCAGCGTTGACCGCGGGCCTCTGAACACTGAAGCTTTCTTT.

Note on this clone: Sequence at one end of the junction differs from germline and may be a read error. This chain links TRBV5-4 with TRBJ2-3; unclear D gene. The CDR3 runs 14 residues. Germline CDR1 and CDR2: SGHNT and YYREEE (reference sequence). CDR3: CASTLEPFADTQYF. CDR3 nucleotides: TGTGCCAGCACCTTGGAGCCCTTCGCAGATACGCAGTATTTT.

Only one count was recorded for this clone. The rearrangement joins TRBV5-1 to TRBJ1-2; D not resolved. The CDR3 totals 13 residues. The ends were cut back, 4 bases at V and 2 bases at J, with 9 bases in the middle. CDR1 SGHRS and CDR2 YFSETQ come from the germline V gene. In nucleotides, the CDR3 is TGCGCCAGCAGCGTGGACCGGAACTATGGCTACACCTTC. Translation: CASSVDRNYGYTF. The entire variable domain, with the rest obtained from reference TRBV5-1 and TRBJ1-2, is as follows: KAGVTQTPRYLIKTRGQQVTLSCSPISGHRSVSWYQQTPGQGLQFLFEYFSETQRNKGNFPGRFSGRQFSNSRSEMNVSTLELGDSALYLCASSVDRNYGYTFGSGTRLTVV.

The CDR3: CSVGRDSTPVEQYF. The CDR3 DNA follows: TGCAGCGTAGGTAGGGACAGTACTCCAGTCGAGCAGTACTTC. The chain employs TRBV29-1 and TRBJ2-7, with TRBD1 identical over 7 bases. This CDR3 has 14 residues. Trimming cost V 6 bases and J 6 bases; bases outside gene matches: 14. Germline CDR1 and CDR2: SQVTM and ANQGSEA.

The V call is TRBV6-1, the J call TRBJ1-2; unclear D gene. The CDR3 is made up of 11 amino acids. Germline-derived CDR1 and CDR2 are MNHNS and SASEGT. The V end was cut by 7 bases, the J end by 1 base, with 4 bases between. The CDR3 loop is CASTLNYGYTF. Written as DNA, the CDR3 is TGTGCCAGCACCCTTAACTATGGCTACACCTTC.

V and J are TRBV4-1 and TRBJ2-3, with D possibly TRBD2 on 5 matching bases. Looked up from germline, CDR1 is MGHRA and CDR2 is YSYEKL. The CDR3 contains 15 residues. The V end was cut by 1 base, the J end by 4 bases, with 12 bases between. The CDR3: CASSQVGVAPDTQYF. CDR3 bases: TGCGCCAGCAGCCAAGTTGGGGTAGCGCCAGATACGCAGTATTTT.

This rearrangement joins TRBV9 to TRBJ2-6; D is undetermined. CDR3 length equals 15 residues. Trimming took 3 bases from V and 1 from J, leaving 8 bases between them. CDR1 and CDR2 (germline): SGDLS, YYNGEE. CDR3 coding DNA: TGTGCCAGCAGCGATCACAAATCTGGGGCCAACGTCCTGACTTTC. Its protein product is CASSDHKSGANVLTF.